A single sample gave rise to the 29 T cell receptor beta chains below, sequenced in a study of blood T cell repertoires in COVID-19. Repertoires were generated with immunoSEQ multiplex PCR, while TCRdb's copy carries only in-frame clones and drops some. The sample yields approximately 200,000 clones, 80% to 90% seen once. Material: peripheral blood. These receptors were taken from a man over 45 who had recovered from COVID-19.

CDR3 region: CASRRTSGQSSYNEQFF. The CDR3 DNA sequence: TGCGCCAGCAGACGGACTAGCGGACAGAGCTCCTACAATGAGCAGTTCTTC. The chain is built from TRBV10-1 and TRBJ2-1, with 10 positions matching TRBD2. The CDR3 totals 17 residues. The junction had 8 bases not matched to a gene; V was cut back by 6 bases and J by 0 bases. Germline V gene lookup returns CDR1 WNHNN and CDR2 SYGVQD (reference sequence).

The V and J genes are TRBV28 and TRBJ2-1; D uncertain. This CDR3 spans 14 amino acids. The V end lost 2 bases, the J end lost 5 bases, and 10 bases lay between the germline ends. CDR1 and CDR2 (germline): MDHEN, SYDVKM. CDR3 in amino acids: CASSLNLPHNEQFF. The CDR3 bases are TGTGCCAGCAGTTTAAATCTACCCCACAATGAGCAGTTCTTC.

The rearrangement links TRBV5-1 to TRBJ2-6, with D possibly matching TRBD1 (5 bases). V lost 4 bases and J 3 bases, leaving 23 bases between the germline ends. The CDR3 covers 19 residues. Germline V lookup: CDR1 SGHRS, CDR2 YFSETQ. The CDR3 coding sequence is TGCGCCAGCAGCCCAGGGTTGGCGATCGGACGACGTGGGGCCAACGTCCTGACTTTC. Its translation is CASSPGLAIGRRGANVLTF.

V and J are TRBV6-5 and TRBJ1-3; 7 nucleotides match TRBD1. CDR3 length: 14 amino acids. In germline, CDR1 is MNHEY, CDR2 SVGAGI. The V segment lost 6 bases and the J segment 2 bases; nucleotides outside the gene matches: 4. CDR3 nucleotide sequence: TGTGCCAGCAGCGCAGACAGGGCTGGAAACACCATATATTTT. It codes for CASSADRAGNTIYF.

The rearrangement uses TRBV12-3 or TRBV12-4 and TRBJ1-2; possible D gene TRBD1, 6 bases. V was cut by 6 bases and J by 4 bases, with 12 bases left in between. The CDR3 runs to 13 residues. The DNA for the CDR3 is TGTGCCAGCAGCCCACAGGGTGGCTATGGCTACACCTTC. It translates to CASSPQGGYGYTF.

The chain uses TRBV27 and TRBJ2-1; TRBD2 agrees at 8 bases. The CDR3 has 16 amino acids. The germline V gene has CDR1 MNHEY and CDR2 SMNVEV (reference sequence). V was pared by 5 bases and J by 3 bases, with 9 bases of the junction left unmatched. DNA of the CDR3: TGTGCCAGCAGTCCCCAGCGGGGGTCCTTCTACAATGAGCAGTTCTTC. It specifies CASSPQRGSFYNEQFF.

V gene TRBV19 combines with J gene TRBJ1-5, with D hard to call. The V gene lost 1 base and the J gene lost 0 bases, with 10 bases spanning the gap. This CDR3 contains 16 residues. Germline CDR1 and CDR2: LNHDA and SQIVND (reference sequence). CDR3 coding DNA: TGTGCCAGTAGTATAGGGGGAGTTTATAGCAATCAGCCCCAGCATTTT. It is translated as CASSIGGVYSNQPQHF.

On this clone itself: Other DNA sequences of this sample code for an identical CDR3. The gene calls are TRBV6-5 and TRBJ1-1; 10 bases match TRBD1. Germline-derived CDR1 and CDR2 are MNHEY and SVGAGI. The trim removed 2 bases at V and 6 bases at J, leaving 3 bases unmatched. CDR3 size: 14 residues. CDR3 nucleotide sequence: TGTGCCAGCAGTTACACCGGACAGGGGGCTGAAGCTTTCTTT. This codes for CASSYTGQGAEAFF.

The chain recombines TRBV29-1 with TRBJ1-2, with 8 nucleotides matching TRBD1. This CDR3 has 14 residues. Germline V lookup: CDR1 SQVTM, CDR2 ANQGSEA. Germline trimming cut 5 bases from V and 4 bases from J; bases unmatched to any gene: 9. CDR3 residues: CSVPGTGSLYGYTF. CDR3 coding DNA: TGCAGCGTTCCGGGGACAGGATCACTCTATGGCTACACCTTC.

This chain uses TRBV6-5 with TRBJ1-1; 7 bases agree with TRBD1. V lost 6 bases and J lost 5; bases outside the gene matches: 9. Looked up from germline, CDR1 is MNHEY and CDR2 is SVGAGI. The CDR3 has 14 residues. The CDR3 loop is CASSRDRKGTEAFF. The CDR3 DNA reads as TGTGCCAGCAGCCGGGACAGAAAAGGGACTGAAGCTTTCTTT.

This clone appeared a single time. V usage is TRBV18 and J usage is TRBJ2-7; 11 nucleotides match TRBD1. Germline lookup yields CDR1 KGHSH and CDR2 LQKENI. V shed 3 bases, J shed 6 bases, and the junction held 13 bases outside the gene matches. The CDR3 covers 17 residues. CDR3 residues: CASSPIPSGQGAGEQYF. The DNA of the CDR3 is TGTGCCAGCTCACCCATACCCAGCGGACAGGGGGCCGGCGAGCAGTACTTC.

The rearrangement joins TRBV5-1 to TRBJ2-2; 8 nucleotides match TRBD1. The CDR3 covers 17 residues. The germline V gene encodes CDR1 SGHRS and CDR2 YFSETQ. J gave up 0 bases and V 4 bases, and 8 bases lay outside the gene matches. Here the CDR3 reads CASSPGQGLTNTGELFF. The CDR3, as DNA: TGCGCCAGCAGCCCTGGACAGGGCCTAACGAACACCGGGGAGCTGTTTTTT.

The chain recombines TRBV7-9 with TRBJ2-5; D unresolved. The V end lost 8 bases, the J end lost 2 bases, and 9 bases lay between the germline ends. Per the germline V gene, CDR1 is SEHNR and CDR2 is FQNEAQ (reference sequence). The CDR3 extends over 12 amino acids. The CDR3 sequence: CASSAGQETQYF. In nucleotides, the CDR3 is TGTGCCAGCTCGGCAGGACAAGAGACCCAGTACTTC.

This chain uses TRBV7-9 with TRBJ2-7, with 8 nucleotides matching TRBD2. This CDR3 has 16 amino acids. Germline CDR1 reads SEHNR; CDR2 reads FQNEAQ (reference sequence). Losses at the gene ends were 1 base for V and 0 bases for J; bases not matched to a gene: 5. The DNA for the CDR3 is TGTGCCAGCAGCTTAGTTAGCAGCGGGAGCTCCTACGAGCAGTACTTC. It is translated as CASSLVSSGSSYEQYF.

J is TRBJ1-4 and V is TRBV19; TRBD1 matches 7 bases. Germline V CDR1 and CDR2: LNHDA, SQIVND (reference sequence). Trimming took 2 bases from V and 8 from J; bases not matched to a gene: 11. The CDR3 is 16 amino acids. The CDR3 protein is CASSIPRDRDREKLFF. The CDR3 coding sequence is TGTGCCAGTAGTATACCGCGCGACAGGGATCGAGAAAAACTGTTTTTT.

This clone was detected only once. The chain combines TRBV7-2 with TRBJ1-2, with a possible D match to TRBD1 (6 bases). Germline CDR1 reads SGHTA; CDR2 reads FQGNSA. This CDR3 comprises 14 residues. With 5 bases removed from V and 2 bases from J, the gap between germline ends came to 12 bases. CDR3 loop: CASSASQGNYGYTF. CDR3 DNA sequence: TGTGCCAGCAGCGCTTCACAGGGAAACTATGGCTACACCTTC.

The gene calls are TRBV30 and TRBJ2-7; 9 bases map to TRBD1. Germline values: CDR1 GTSNPN, CDR2 SVGIG (reference sequence). V dropped 5 bases and J dropped 4; count of bases not matched to a gene: 12. The CDR3 loop spans 15 amino acids. CDR3 sequence (DNA): TGTGCCTGGGGAATGCTGGGACAGGGTTTATACGAGCAGTACTTC. This gives the protein CAWGMLGQGLYEQYF.

The J gene is TRBJ2-1, the V gene TRBV7-9; 9 bases map to TRBD2. Trimming took 1 base from V and 7 from J; bases not matched to a gene: 8. The CDR3 is 16 residues long. CDR1 is SEHNR, CDR2 FQNEAQ, per germline (reference sequence). CDR3 coding DNA: TGTGCCAGCAGCTTAGTTAGGTCGGCGGGAGGGAATGAGCAGTTCTTC. Translated, it gives CASSLVRSAGGNEQFF.

Turning to this clone: Other DNA sequences in this specimen translate into the identical CDR3. The chain carries TRBV7-2 and TRBJ2-2; a weak D match, TRBD1 (6 bases). V gave up 3 bases and J gave up 2 bases, with 7 bases separating them. From germline, CDR1 is SGHTA and CDR2 FQGNSA. There are 14 residues in the CDR3. The DNA of the CDR3 is TGTGCCAGCAGCTTGGACAGAAACACCGGGGAGCTGTTTTTT. Its translation is CASSLDRNTGELFF.

This clone was picked up one time. This chain connects TRBV19 to TRBJ2-5; 16 nucleotides match TRBD2. V was clipped by 4 bases and J by 2 bases; unmatched bases: 4. Per the germline V gene, CDR1 is LNHDA and CDR2 is SQIVND (reference sequence). This CDR3 is 17 amino acids long. This CDR3 reads CASSTGLAGGWQETQYF. CDR3 nucleotides: TGTGCCAGTAGTACGGGACTAGCGGGAGGGTGGCAAGAGACCCAGTACTTC.

The rearrangement joins TRBV27 to TRBJ1-3; D remains ambiguous. There are 14 residues in the CDR3. V was cut by 4 bases and J by 7 bases, with 14 bases left in between. Germline CDR1 reads MNHEY; CDR2 reads SMNVEV (reference sequence). In DNA form, the CDR3 reads TGTGCCAGCAGTTCCGCAGGCCCGGGGAACACCATATATTTT. Amino acid sequence: CASSSAGPGNTIYF.

The chain uses TRBV5-4 and TRBJ1-2; D may be TRBD1 (5 bases). Germline loops: CDR1 SGHNT, CDR2 YYREEE (reference sequence). Deletions cut 0 bases from V and 8 bases from J, with 17 bases between. This CDR3 comprises 15 residues. CDR3 DNA sequence: TGTGCCAGCAGCTTGGGGGGGACGGGAGGAAGGGGCTACACCTTC. Encoded protein: CASSLGGTGGRGYTF.

The chain is built from TRBV28 and TRBJ2-1; 9 bases match TRBD2. The CDR3 covers 14 residues. The germline gives CDR1 MDHEN, CDR2 SYDVKM. V shed 7 bases and J 4 bases; nucleotides not matched to a gene: 5. The CDR3, as DNA: TGTGCCAGCACCTTAGCGGGAGCTTACAATGAGCAGTTCTTC. Residues: CASTLAGAYNEQFF.

The V gene is TRBV29-1, the J gene TRBJ2-1, with TRBD1 as a possible D gene (5 bases). This CDR3 is built from 14 residues. Trimming removed 4 bases at V and 2 bases at J, with 12 bases between. The germline gives CDR1 SQVTM, CDR2 ANQGSEA. CDR3 DNA sequence: TGCAGCGTTGGGTCAGGGTCCCCCTACAATGAGCAGTTCTTC. This translates into CSVGSGSPYNEQFF.

V is TRBV28 and J is TRBJ2-1, with D possibly TRBD2 on 6 matching bases. Per the germline V gene, CDR1 is MDHEN and CDR2 is SYDVKM. V lost 1 base and J 0 bases, leaving 10 bases between the germline ends. CDR3 length equals 16 residues. The DNA for the CDR3 is TGTGCCAGCAGTTTATCAATAGCGGCCTCCTACAATGAGCAGTTCTTC. It encodes CASSLSIAASYNEQFF. The variable domain in full, completed from reference TRBV28 and TRBJ2-1, reads DVKVTQSSRYLVKRTGEKVFLECVQDMDHENMFWYRQDPGLGLRLIYFSYDVKMKEKGDIPEGYSVSREKKERFSLILESASTNQTSMYLCASSLSIAASYNEQFFGPGTRLTVL.

The chain joins TRBV4-1 to TRBJ1-4; D gene ambiguous. Trimming removed 1 base from V and 4 bases from J, with 7 bases in between. Germline V gene lookup returns CDR1 MGHRA and CDR2 YSYEKL. This CDR3 contains 14 residues. CDR3 DNA: TGCGCCAGCAGCCAAGCCCGTATTAATGAAAAACTGTTTTTT. Translation: CASSQARINEKLFF.

V usage is TRBV9 and J usage is TRBJ2-1; D is perhaps TRBD2 (6 bases). CDR1 is SGDLS and CDR2 is YYNGEE in the germline V gene. The CDR3 is 16 amino acids. With 0 bases removed from V and 0 bases from J, the gap between germline ends came to 10 bases. DNA for the CDR3: TGTGCCAGCAGCGTAGGAGGACTAAGCTCCTACAATGAGCAGTTCTTC. Protein sequence: CASSVGGLSSYNEQFF.

DNA of the CDR3: TGTGCCAGCAGCAGACAGGGATACAATGAGCAGTTCTTC. Its translation is CASSRQGYNEQFF. The chain recombines TRBV2 with TRBJ2-1, with 7 bases identical to TRBD1. With V trimmed by 6 bases and J by 4 bases, 3 bases remained unmatched. Germline CDR1 reads SNHLY; CDR2 reads FYNNEI. The length of the CDR3 is 13 residues.

CDR3: CASRGRQNNNEQFF. The CDR3 DNA follows: TGTGCCAGCAGAGGCAGACAGAACAACAATGAGCAGTTCTTC. The rearrangement joins TRBV6-5 to TRBJ2-1, with a weak D call TRBD1 (5 bases). V lost 6 bases and J 5 bases, leaving 14 bases between the germline ends. This CDR3 is 14 amino acids long. Germline CDR1 reads MNHEY; CDR2 reads SVGAGI.